A single sample is the source of the 6 T cell receptor beta chains below, sequenced in a study of T cells in Graves' hyperthyroidism and ophthalmopathy. Using RNA transcripts as the source, TCR beta CDR3 regions were amplified. The study used the HTBI primer set for a first-round RT-PCR of the TCR CDR3. Each CDR3 protein is one row after TCRdb ran MiXCR on the multiplex PCR reads. The sample consists of approximately 420,000 distinct CDR3 sequences, about 15% of them appearing once. Source material: blood. These receptor sequences come from a woman aged 25 to 39 with Graves' hyperthyroidism.

This clonotype was counted at least ten times. This chain uses TRBV18 with TRBJ2-7; no reliable D call. Looked up from germline, CDR1 is KGHSH and CDR2 is LQKENI. V was pared by 5 bases and J by 0 bases, with 11 bases between. The CDR3 spans 14 residues. CDR3 sequence reads: CASSNGRISYEQYF. CDR3 coding DNA: TGTGCCAGCTCAAACGGACGGATCTCCTACGAGCAGTACTTC. Based on the CDR3 plus reference TRBV18 and TRBJ2-7, the full variable domain is NAGVMQNPRHLVRRRGQEARLRCSPMKGHSHVYWYRQLPEEGLKFMVYLQKENIIDESGMPKERFSAEFPKEGPSILRIQQVVRGDSAAYFCASSNGRISYEQYFGPGTRLTVT.

This clonotype was seen at least ten times. The CDR3, as DNA: TGTGCCAGCAGTCCCACTAGCTACCAAGAGACCCAGTACTTC. Its protein product is CASSPTSYQETQYF. The J gene is TRBJ2-5, the V gene TRBV12-3 or TRBV12-4; possibly TRBD2 for D (6 bases). The V end was cut by 5 bases, the J end by 0 bases, with 10 bases between. The CDR3 sequence is 14 residues long.

The sample holds many counts of this clonotype. The chain's CDR3 is CASSYTPGTSGSNLLEQYF. CDR3 coding DNA: TGTGCCAGCAGTTACACCCCCGGGACTAGCGGGAGTAATTTACTCGAGCAGTACTTC. J is TRBJ2-7 and V is TRBV6-6; 14 bases map to TRBD2. V was pared by 2 bases and J by 6 bases, with 15 bases of the junction left unmatched. Germline CDR1 reads MNHNY; CDR2 reads SVGAGI (reference sequence). The CDR3 extends over 19 amino acids.

This chain links TRBV27 with TRBJ2-5, with 8 positions matching TRBD1. The CDR3 runs to 15 residues. The junction had 9 bases not matched to a gene; V was cut back by 5 bases and J by 4 bases. CDR1 and CDR2 (germline): MNHEY, SMNVEV (reference sequence). The CDR3 region has the DNA TGTGCCAGCAGTAGAAGGACAGGGCGGGGAGAGACCCAGTACTTC. Translation gives CASSRRTGRGETQYF.

The chain employs TRBV19 and TRBJ1-2, with TRBD1 as a possible D gene (6 bases). The CDR3 has 16 residues. CDR1 is LNHDA and CDR2 is SQIVND in the germline V gene (reference sequence). The germline V and J ends were trimmed by 7 bases and 3 bases, with 21 bases remaining between them. The CDR3 bases are TGTGCCAGTAATGCTTTCCAGGGGATGAAAGACTATGGCTACACCTTC. Translation: CASNAFQGMKDYGYTF.

This clonotype was observed a handful of times. The J gene is TRBJ1-5, the V gene TRBV9; 11 positions match TRBD1. V lost 3 bases to trimming and J lost 1 base; unmatched junction nucleotides: 3. This CDR3 is built from 16 residues. Germline V gene lookup returns CDR1 SGDLS and CDR2 YYNGEE. The CDR3 nucleotides read TGTGCCAGCAGCGCAGGGACAGGGGGAAGCAATCAGCCCCAGCATTTT. Protein: CASSAGTGGSNQPQHF.